This TCR beta chain was recorded in a study of vaccination effects on CD4 cells after COVID-19. V lost 0 bases, J lost 0 bases, and 3 bases stayed unmatched. This CDR3 has 16 residues. Germline V lookup: CDR1 SGHRS, CDR2 YFSETQ. ViraFEST assay sequencing came after antigen-specific CD4+ T cells were expanded with viral peptide pools. On approximately day 9 of culture, CD4+ T cells were separated out. People in the vaccine group had not been infected with SARS-CoV-2 before, and their nucleocapsid antibodies were negative. This clone showed up just once. Its target is not known. Libraries were prepared by immunoSEQ multiplex PCR; TCRdb keeps only in-frame clonotypes and omits some of them. The sample holds tens of thousands of clones, 60% to 80% seen once.

Sequences were derived from CD4+ T cells from PBMCs cultured with HCoV-NL63 spike peptides, sampled before COVID-19 vaccination. The rearrangement links TRBV5-1 to TRBJ2-3; the match to TRBD2 covers 8 bases. The source is a human donor who received a COVID-19 vaccine. The CDR3 DNA reads as TGCGCCAGCAGCTTGGGTAGCGGGGATAGCACAGATACGCAGTATTTT. Encoded protein: CASSLGSGDSTDTQYF.